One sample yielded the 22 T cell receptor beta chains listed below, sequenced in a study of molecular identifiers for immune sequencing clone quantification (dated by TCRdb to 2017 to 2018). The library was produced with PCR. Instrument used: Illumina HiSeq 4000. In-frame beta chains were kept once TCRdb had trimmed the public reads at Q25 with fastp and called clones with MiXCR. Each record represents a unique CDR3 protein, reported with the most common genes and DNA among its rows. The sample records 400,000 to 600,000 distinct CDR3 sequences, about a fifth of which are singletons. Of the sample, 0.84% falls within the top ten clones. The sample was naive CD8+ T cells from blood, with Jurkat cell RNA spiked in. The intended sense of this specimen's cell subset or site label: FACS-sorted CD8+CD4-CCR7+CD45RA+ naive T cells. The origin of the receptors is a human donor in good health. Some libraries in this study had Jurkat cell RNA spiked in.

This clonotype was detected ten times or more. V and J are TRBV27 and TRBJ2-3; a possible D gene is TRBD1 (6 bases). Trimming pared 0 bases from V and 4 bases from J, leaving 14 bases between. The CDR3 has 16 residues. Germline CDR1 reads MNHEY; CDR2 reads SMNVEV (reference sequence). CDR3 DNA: TGTGCCAGCAGTTTATCGCAGGGGCTTGGCGCAGATACGCAGTATTTT. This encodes CASSLSQGLGADTQYF.

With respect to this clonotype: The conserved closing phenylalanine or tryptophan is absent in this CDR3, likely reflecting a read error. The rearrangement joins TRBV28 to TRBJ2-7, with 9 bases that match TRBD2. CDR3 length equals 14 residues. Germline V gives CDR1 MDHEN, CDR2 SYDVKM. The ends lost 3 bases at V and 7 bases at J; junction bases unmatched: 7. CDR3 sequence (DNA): TGTGCCAGCAGTTTTAGGGGACTAGCAGTTGAGCAGTACCTC. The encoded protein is CASSFRGLAVEQYL.

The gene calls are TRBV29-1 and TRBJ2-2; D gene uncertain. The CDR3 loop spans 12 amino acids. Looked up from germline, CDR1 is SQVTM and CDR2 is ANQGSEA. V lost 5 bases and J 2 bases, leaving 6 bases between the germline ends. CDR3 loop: CSVRGNTGELFF. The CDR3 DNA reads TGCAGCGTTCGCGGTAACACCGGGGAGCTGTTTTTT.

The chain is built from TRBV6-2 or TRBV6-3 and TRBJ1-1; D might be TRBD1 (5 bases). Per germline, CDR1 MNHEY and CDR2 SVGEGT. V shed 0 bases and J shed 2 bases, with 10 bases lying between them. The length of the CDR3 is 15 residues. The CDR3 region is CASSYSGDPNTEAFF. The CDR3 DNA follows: TGTGCCAGCAGTTACTCCGGGGACCCAAACACTGAAGCTTTCTTT.

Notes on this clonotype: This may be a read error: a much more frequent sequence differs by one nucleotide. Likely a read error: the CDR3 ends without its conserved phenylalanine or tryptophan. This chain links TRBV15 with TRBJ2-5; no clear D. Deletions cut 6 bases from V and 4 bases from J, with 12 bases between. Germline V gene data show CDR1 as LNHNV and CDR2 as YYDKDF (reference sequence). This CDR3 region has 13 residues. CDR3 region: CATRTDTGETQYS. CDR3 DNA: TGTGCCACCAGAACGGATACGGGAGAGACCCAGTACTCC.

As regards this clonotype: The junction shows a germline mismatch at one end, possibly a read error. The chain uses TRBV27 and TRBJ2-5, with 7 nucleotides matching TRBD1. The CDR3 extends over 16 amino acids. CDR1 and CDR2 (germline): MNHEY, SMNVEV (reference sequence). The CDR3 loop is CAGSLLTGSWQETQYF. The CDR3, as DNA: TGTGCCGGCAGTTTATTGACAGGGAGTTGGCAAGAGACCCAGTACTTC.

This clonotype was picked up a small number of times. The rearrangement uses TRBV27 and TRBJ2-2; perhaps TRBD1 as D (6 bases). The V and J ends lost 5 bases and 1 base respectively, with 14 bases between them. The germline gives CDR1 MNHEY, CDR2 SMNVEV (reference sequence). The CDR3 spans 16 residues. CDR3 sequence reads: CASSLYRVRNTGELFF. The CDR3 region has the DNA TGTGCCAGCAGTCTATACAGGGTTCGGAACACCGGGGAGCTGTTTTTT.

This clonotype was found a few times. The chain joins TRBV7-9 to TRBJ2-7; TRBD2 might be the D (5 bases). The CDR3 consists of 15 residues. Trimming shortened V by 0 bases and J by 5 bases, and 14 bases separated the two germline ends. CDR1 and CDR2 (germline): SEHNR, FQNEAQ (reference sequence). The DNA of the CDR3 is TGTGCCAGCAGCTTAGCGATAGCGAGTTCCGACGAGCAGTACTTC. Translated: CASSLAIASSDEQYF.

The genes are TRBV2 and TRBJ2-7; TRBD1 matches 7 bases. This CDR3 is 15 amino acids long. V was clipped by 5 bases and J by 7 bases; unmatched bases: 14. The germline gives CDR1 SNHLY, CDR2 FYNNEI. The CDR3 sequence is CASSTPDRVLGEQYF. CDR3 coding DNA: TGTGCCAGCAGTACGCCCGACAGGGTGCTGGGGGAGCAGTACTTC.

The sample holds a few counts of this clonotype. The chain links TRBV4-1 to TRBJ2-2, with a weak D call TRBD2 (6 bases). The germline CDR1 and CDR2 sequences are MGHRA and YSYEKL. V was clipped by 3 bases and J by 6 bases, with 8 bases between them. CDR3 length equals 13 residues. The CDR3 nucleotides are TGCGCCAGCAGCCACCGACTAGCCGGGGAGCTGTTTTTT. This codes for CASSHRLAGELFF.

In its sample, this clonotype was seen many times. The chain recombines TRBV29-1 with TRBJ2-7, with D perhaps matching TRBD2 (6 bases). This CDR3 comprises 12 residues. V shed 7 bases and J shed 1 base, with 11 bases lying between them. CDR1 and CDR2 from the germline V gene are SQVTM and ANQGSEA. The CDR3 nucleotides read TGCAGCGCGGAGGGACTTTCCTACGAGCAGTACTTC. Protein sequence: CSAEGLSYEQYF.

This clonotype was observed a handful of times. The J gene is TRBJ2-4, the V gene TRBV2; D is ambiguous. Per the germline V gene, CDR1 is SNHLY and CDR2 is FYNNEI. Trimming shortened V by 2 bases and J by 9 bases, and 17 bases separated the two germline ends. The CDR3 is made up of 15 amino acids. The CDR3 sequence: CASSERSRLLGIQYF. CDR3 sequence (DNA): TGTGCCAGCAGTGAACGCAGTAGGCTCTTGGGCATTCAGTACTTC.

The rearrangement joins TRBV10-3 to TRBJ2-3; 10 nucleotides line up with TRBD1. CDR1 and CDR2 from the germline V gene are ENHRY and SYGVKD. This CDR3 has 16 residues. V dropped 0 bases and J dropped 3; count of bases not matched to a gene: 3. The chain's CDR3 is CAISESKGQGTDTQYF. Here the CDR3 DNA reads TGTGCCATCAGTGAGTCGAAGGGACAGGGGACAGATACGCAGTATTTT.

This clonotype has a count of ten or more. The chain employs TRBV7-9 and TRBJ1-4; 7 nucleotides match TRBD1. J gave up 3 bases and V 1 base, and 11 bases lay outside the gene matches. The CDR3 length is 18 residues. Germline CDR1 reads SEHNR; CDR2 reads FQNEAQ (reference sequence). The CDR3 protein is CASSLVVKTGTANEKLFF. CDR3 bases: TGTGCCAGCAGCTTAGTGGTTAAAACCGGGACAGCTAATGAAAAACTGTTTTTT. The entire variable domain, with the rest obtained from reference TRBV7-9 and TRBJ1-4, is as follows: DTGVSQNPRHKITKRGQNVTFRCDPISEHNRLYWYRQTLGQGPEFLTYFQNEAQLEKSRLLSDRFSAERPKGSFSTLEIQRTEQGDSAMYLCASSLVVKTGTANEKLFFGSGTQLSVL.

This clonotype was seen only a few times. The CDR3 nucleotides are TGTGCCAGCAGTTTAGCTATACAGGGTGACGAGCAGTACTTC. This codes for CASSLAIQGDEQYF. V usage is TRBV12-3 or TRBV12-4 and J usage is TRBJ2-7; tentative D call: TRBD1 (6 bases). V lost 0 bases to trimming and J lost 5 bases, with 11 bases between them. This CDR3 spans 14 amino acids.

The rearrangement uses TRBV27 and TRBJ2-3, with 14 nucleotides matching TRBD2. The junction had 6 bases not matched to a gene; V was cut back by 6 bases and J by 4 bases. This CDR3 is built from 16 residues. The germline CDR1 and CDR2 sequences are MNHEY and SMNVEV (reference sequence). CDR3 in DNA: TGTGCCAGCAGCATAAGGGGACTAGCGGGAGCAGATACGCAGTATTTT. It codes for CASSIRGLAGADTQYF.

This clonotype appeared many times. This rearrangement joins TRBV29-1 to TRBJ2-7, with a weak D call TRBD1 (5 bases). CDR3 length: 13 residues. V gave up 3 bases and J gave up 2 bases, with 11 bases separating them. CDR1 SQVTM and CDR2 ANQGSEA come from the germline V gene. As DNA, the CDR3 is TGCAGCGTTGAGGGGCCCGGAGCCTACGAGCAGTACTTC. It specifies CSVEGPGAYEQYF.

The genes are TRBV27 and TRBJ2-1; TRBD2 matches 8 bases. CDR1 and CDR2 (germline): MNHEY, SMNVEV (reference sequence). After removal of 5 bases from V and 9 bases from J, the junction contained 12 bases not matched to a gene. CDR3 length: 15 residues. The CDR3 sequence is CASSPRLASKIEQFF. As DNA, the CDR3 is TGTGCCAGCAGTCCTCGACTAGCGTCAAAGATTGAGCAGTTCTTC.

Written as DNA, the CDR3 is TGCAGTGCTCCGGACAGGGAGGACGAGCAGTACTTC. Translating gives CSAPDREDEQYF. The chain has TRBV20-1 and TRBJ2-7; 8 nucleotides match TRBD1. Germline V gene data show CDR1 as DFQATT and CDR2 as SNEGSKA (reference sequence). The CDR3 consists of 12 residues. V lost 5 bases and J lost 5; bases outside the gene matches: 5.

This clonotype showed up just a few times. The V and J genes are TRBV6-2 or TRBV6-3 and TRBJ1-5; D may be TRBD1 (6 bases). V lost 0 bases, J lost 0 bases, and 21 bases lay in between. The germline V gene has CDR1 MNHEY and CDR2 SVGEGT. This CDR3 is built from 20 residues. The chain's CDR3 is CASSYSRRDKELRSNQPQHF. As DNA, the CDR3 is TGTGCCAGCAGTTACTCTCGCCGGGACAAAGAGCTACGTAGCAATCAGCCCCAGCATTTT.

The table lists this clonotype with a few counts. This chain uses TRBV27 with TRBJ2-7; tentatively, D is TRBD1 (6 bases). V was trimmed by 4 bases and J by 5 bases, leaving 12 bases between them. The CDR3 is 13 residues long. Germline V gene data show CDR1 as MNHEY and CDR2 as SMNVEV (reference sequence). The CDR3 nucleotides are TGTGCCAGCAGTTGTCAGGGGTGCGACGAGCAGTACTTC. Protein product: CASSCQGCDEQYF.

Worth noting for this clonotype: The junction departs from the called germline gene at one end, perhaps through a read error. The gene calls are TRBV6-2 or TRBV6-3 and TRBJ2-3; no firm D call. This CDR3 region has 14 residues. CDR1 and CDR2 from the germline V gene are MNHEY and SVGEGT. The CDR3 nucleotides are TGTGCCAGCAGTTACTCGCCAAGCACAGATGCGCAGTATTTT. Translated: CASSYSPSTDAQYF.